The rows below give T cell receptor beta chains drawn from one sample of a study of blood T cell repertoires in COVID-19. This table comes from immunoSEQ multiplex PCR, and its TCRdb copy is limited to in-frame clones, with some not included. Of fewer than 180,000 clones in the sample, about 86% were seen once. The sequencing input was peripheral blood. Receptor source: a man between 70 and 80 years old with acute or convalescent COVID-19. The CDR3 runs from the conserved cysteine through the conserved F or W. D genes are given only for firm matches. Where a row states a size, it is once, few, many or the class of an expanded clone; other rows omit it.

j_call clone_size d_call v_call cdr3_length cdr3_nt cdr3_aa
TRBJ2-5 . . TRBV10-3 12 TGTGCCATCAGTGAACGGGGAGAGACCCAGTACTTC CAISERGETQYF
TRBJ1-3 . TRBD1 TRBV18 14 TGTGCCAGCTCAGCCCGGGACAGGGAAAACACCATATATTTT CASSARDRENTIYF
TRBJ1-3 few . TRBV7-2 15 TGTGCCAGCAGCTTAGCCCGGGTCTCTGGAAACACCATATATTTT CASSLARVSGNTIYF
TRBJ2-1 . TRBD1 TRBV24-1 12 TGTGCCACCGGGACAGGGGTGAATGAGCAGTTCTTC CATGTGVNEQFF
TRBJ2-6 . . TRBV13 17 TGTGCCAGCAGCAATTACAGGGATGGGTCCGGGGCCAACGTCCTGACTTTC CASSNYRDGSGANVLTF
TRBJ2-1 . . TRBV7-9 18 TGTGCCAGCAGCTTAAGGATCCTAGCGTCTAGCTCCTACAATGAGCAGTTCTTC CASSLRILASSSYNEQFF
TRBJ1-2 . TRBD1 TRBV5-1 15 TGCGCCAGCAGCGAATCGACAGGGGTTAACTATGGCTACACCTTC CASSESTGVNYGYTF
TRBJ1-5 once TRBD1 TRBV19 13 TGTGCCAGTAGGGACAGGGTGGATCAGCCCCAGCATTTT CASRDRVDQPQHF
TRBJ2-2 . TRBD1 TRBV5-8 17 TGTGCCAGCAGCCCGGACAGGGCGCCCTTGAACACCGGGGAGCTGTTTTTT CASSPDRAPLNTGELFF
TRBJ1-6 . TRBD1 TRBV6-5 15 TGTGCCAGCAGGCCGGACAGGGGGTCTAATTCACCCCTCCACTTT CASRPDRGSNSPLHF
TRBJ2-3 . TRBD2 TRBV11-2 18 TGTGCCAGCAGCTTAGATTCGCTAGCGGGAGATGGCACAGATACGCAGTATTTT CASSLDSLAGDGTDTQYF
TRBJ1-5 few TRBD1 TRBV4-2 16 TGTGCCAGCAGCCAAGATCTGGCAGGGGGCTTTCAGCCCCAGCATTTT CASSQDLAGGFQPQHF
TRBJ1-1 . . TRBV5-1 16 TGCGCCAGCAGCTCCTCAACAGGCAACGGGAACACTGAAGCTTTCTTT CASSSSTGNGNTEAFF
TRBJ1-6 . TRBD1 TRBV5-4 17 TGTGCCAGCAGCTCACCACCCATTGGGGCAGGGGGATCACCCCTCCACTTT CASSSPPIGAGGSPLHF
TRBJ1-1 . . TRBV4-3 13 TGCGCCAGCAGCCAAGCAGGCTACACTGAAGCTTTCTTT CASSQAGYTEAFF
TRBJ2-7 . TRBD1 TRBV7-2 15 TGTGCCAGCAGCTCACCCGGGACAGGGGGCTTCGAGCAGTACTTC CASSSPGTGGFEQYF
TRBJ1-4 . . TRBV29-1 12 TGCAGCGTCCGGGACACCGATGAAAAACTGTTTTTT CSVRDTDEKLFF